This TCR beta chain was sequenced during a study of Graves' ophthalmopathy and Graves' hyperthyroidism. Across the study: At the time of initial diagnosis and before any treatment, peripheral blood was collected.

Findings of the study overall: In blood, most expanded thyroid clonotypes above 0.001 frequency were also detected.

CDR1 and CDR2 (germline): MNHNS, SASEGT. The CDR3 loop spans 15 amino acids. Trimming pared 4 bases from V and 14 bases from J, leaving 21 bases between. Ineligible for inclusion were patients with other autoimmune diseases, uncontrolled infections, pregnancy or lactation. Sampling approximately 10 ml of fresh peripheral blood provided the PBMCs. Ten or more counts support this clonotype. Its antigen remains unidentified. RNA transcripts provided the template for amplifying TCR beta CDR3 regions. RT-PCR was first run with HTBI primers, then multiplex PCR in a second round. TCRdb ran MiXCR on the multiplex PCR reads and lists one entry per CDR3 protein. Here the sample spans a few hundred thousand distinct CDR3 sequences, under 20% being singletons.

This clonotype was sampled from an adult man with Graves' ophthalmopathy. The sample comprised peripheral blood. The V and J genes are TRBV6-1 and TRBJ1-6; no firm D call. The CDR3 DNA reads as TGTGCCAGCAGTGGGGCCCTTGGTCCGATACGGACCCTCCACTTT. Translated, it gives CASSGALGPIRTLHF.